This TCR beta chain appears in the sequencing data of a study of blood T cell repertoires in COVID-19. Across the study: COVID-19 samples from acute and convalescent phases originated in the United States, Italy and Spain.

Methods used by the authors: For nucleated cells, counts were estimated from reference gene primer amplification. Repertoires were generated with immunoSEQ multiplex PCR, while TCRdb's copy carries only in-frame clones and drops some. The D gene and trimming were derived from the DNA, and the V and J assignments and clone size from that table. This sample yields about 180,000 clones, of which 65% to 90% are seen a single time; 1.5% to 1.7% belongs to the top ten. J was trimmed by 1 base and V by 6 bases; bases with no gene match: 0. The CDR3 is 13 amino acids. CDR1 is MDHEN, CDR2 SYDVKM, per germline.

The V call is TRBV28, the J call TRBJ2-3; 8 positions match TRBD2. The sample consisted of peripheral blood. This TCR was recovered from a human donor in a cohort sampled during active COVID-19. The DNA of the CDR3 is TGTGCCAGCAGGACTAGCGGCACAGATACGCAGTATTTT. It specifies CASRTSGTDTQYF. The full variable domain, completed using reference TRBV28 and TRBJ2-3, is DVKVTQSSRYLVKRTGEKVFLECVQDMDHENMFWYRQDPGLGLRLIYFSYDVKMKEKGDIPEGYSVSREKKERFSLILESASTNQTSMYLCASRTSGTDTQYFGPGTRLTVL.